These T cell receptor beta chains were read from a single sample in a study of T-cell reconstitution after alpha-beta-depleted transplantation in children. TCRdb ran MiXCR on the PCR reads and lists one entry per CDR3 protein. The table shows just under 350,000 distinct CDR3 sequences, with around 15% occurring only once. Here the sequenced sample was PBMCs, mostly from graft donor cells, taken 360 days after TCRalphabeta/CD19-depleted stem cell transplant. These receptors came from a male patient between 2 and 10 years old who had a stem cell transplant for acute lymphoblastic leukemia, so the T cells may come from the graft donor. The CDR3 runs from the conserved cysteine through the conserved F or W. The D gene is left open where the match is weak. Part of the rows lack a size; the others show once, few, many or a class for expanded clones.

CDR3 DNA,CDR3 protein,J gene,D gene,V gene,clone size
TGTGCCAGCAGCCAAGAGGAGGGGATCGGTCAGCCCCAGCATTTT,CASSQEEGIGQPQHF,TRBJ1-5,.,TRBV4-2,few
TGTGCCAGCAGCTTCGGACTAGCGGGGTACAATGAGCAGTTCTTC,CASSFGLAGYNEQFF,TRBJ2-1,TRBD2,TRBV12-3/TRBV12-4,many
TGTGCCAGCAGCCATGGAACCGGGACTAGTCCCTACGAGCAGTACTTC,CASSHGTGTSPYEQYF,TRBJ2-7,TRBD2,TRBV6-2/TRBV6-3,.
TGCGCCAGCAGCCAAGAGAGGACAGGGGGAGACGAAAAACTGTTTTTT,CASSQERTGGDEKLFF,TRBJ1-4,TRBD1,TRBV4-1,few
TGCGCCAGCAGCTTGGCTAGCGGGAGTCCCTACAATGAGCAGTTCTTC,CASSLASGSPYNEQFF,TRBJ2-1,TRBD2,TRBV5-1,many
TGTGCCAGCAGTCCCCAAGGACTAGCGTCCAAAAACATTCAGTACTTC,CASSPQGLASKNIQYF,TRBJ2-4,TRBD2,TRBV28,few
TGTGCCAGCAGCTTAGCGCTTTCTCCCAACACTGAAGCTTTCTTT,CASSLALSPNTEAFF,TRBJ1-1,.,TRBV11-1,few
TGTGCCAGCAGCTTTCTTTACCGGGGCCTCGATGAGCAGTTCTTC,CASSFLYRGLDEQFF,TRBJ2-1,.,TRBV11-2,many
TGCGCCAGCAGCTTGGACGGGGGATTGAACACCGGGGAGCTGTTTTTT,CASSLDGGLNTGELFF,TRBJ2-2,.,TRBV5-1,few
TGCGCCAGCAGCCGAGAAGACCGGCCATTCGGAAAGACGCAGTATTTT,CASSREDRPFGKTQYF,TRBJ2-3,.,TRBV4-3,.
TGTGCCTGGAACAATCGCAGAGGGGATACGCAGTATTTT,CAWNNRRGDTQYF,TRBJ2-3,.,TRBV30,few
TGTGCCAGCAGCCAAGATCTCCTTGGCAATCAGCCCCAGCATTTT,CASSQDLLGNQPQHF,TRBJ1-5,.,TRBV3-1,few
TGTGCCAGCAGCCCTAAAGGGACTAGCGGGACCAATGAGCAGTTCTTC,CASSPKGTSGTNEQFF,TRBJ2-1,TRBD2,TRBV3-1,few
TGTGCCAGCAGCTCTACCCCTCACCCAGGAGAGACCCAGTACTTC,CASSSTPHPGETQYF,TRBJ2-5,.,TRBV5-6,.
TGCGCCAGCAGCCAAGGATACAGGCAAGAGACCCAGTACTTC,CASSQGYRQETQYF,TRBJ2-5,.,TRBV4-1,many
TGTGCCATCAGCGATACGAGGACAGGGGACTACGAGCAGTACTTC,CAISDTRTGDYEQYF,TRBJ2-7,TRBD1,TRBV10-3,many
TGTGCCAGCTCACCACCGGTTTATGGGACAGAAAGGAACACTGAAGCTTTCTTT,CASSPPVYGTERNTEAFF,TRBJ1-1,TRBD1,TRBV18,few
TGCAGTGCTAGAGTCACCCGGACTAGCGGGAGAGAGGGTGAGACCCAGTACTTC,CSARVTRTSGREGETQYF,TRBJ2-5,TRBD2,TRBV20-1,few
TGTGCCAGCAGCTCGCCCCGGGCTAGCGGGAGAAATACGCAGTATTTT,CASSSPRASGRNTQYF,TRBJ2-3,TRBD2,TRBV7-2,many
TGTGCCAGCAGTTACTCGATCGTCCTACAAGAGACCCAGTACTTC,CASSYSIVLQETQYF,TRBJ2-5,.,TRBV6-5,many
TGTGCCACCCGGGGGGGGGACACAGATACGCAGTATTTT,CATRGGDTDTQYF,TRBJ2-3,TRBD2,TRBV24-1,few
TGTGCCAGCAGTCCTAAGGCCGATCTAGGGGGGGAGGAGACCCAGTACTTC,CASSPKADLGGEETQYF,TRBJ2-5,.,TRBV28,many
TGTGCCAGCAGTCGGACAGGGAGGAGCACAGATACGCAGTATTTT,CASSRTGRSTDTQYF,TRBJ2-3,TRBD1,TRBV28,many
TGTGCCAGCAGCTCGGGACTAGCGGGAGTAACCTACGAGCAGTACTTC,CASSSGLAGVTYEQYF,TRBJ2-7,TRBD2,TRBV7-3,.
TGCGCCAGCAGCTACAGGGGTTACACTGAAGCTTTCTTT,CASSYRGYTEAFF,TRBJ1-1,TRBD1,TRBV5-1,many
TGTGCCATCAGTGAGTCCCGAGGTCTGCACGAGACCCAGTACTTC,CAISESRGLHETQYF,TRBJ2-5,.,TRBV10-3,few
TGCGCCAGCAGCTCCCGCTTAGCGGGAGGCCACAATGAGCAGTTCTTC,CASSSRLAGGHNEQFF,TRBJ2-1,TRBD2,TRBV5-1,many